This T cell receptor (beta chain) came from a study of multiple sclerosis patients with progressive multifocal leukoencephalopathy (dated by TCRdb to between 2019 and 2020). Context from the whole study: Peripheral T and B cells were examined in MS patients who went on to develop PML (4 under natalizumab, 1 after alemtuzumab) as well as in treated patients who did not. Two patients on natalizumab who later developed PML were tracked over time from before therapy, through 6 and 12 months, up to PML onset. The goal was to find JC virus-specific or public T-cell expansions that arose at the time of PML onset. What the work shows at the level of the full study, not this receptor alone: At the time PML developed, no common TRBV or TRBJ gene usage or preferential TRBV-TRBJ pairings were detected. With only a small, descriptive cohort, it remained unclear whether the findings reflect JC virus infection or general immunocompromise. The analysis covered only peripheral blood, although cerebrospinal fluid or brain lymphocytes might be more informative for natalizumab-associated PML. Only PML patients had TRB clones above 0.5% frequency, but the clones expanded at PML onset were already present before and during natalizumab therapy. Lower normalized Shannon entropy suggested less diverse TRB repertoires in most PML patients, whereas the natalizumab-treated controls showed values near 1.

Reading the label with the study, this specimen's time point is: less than 15 months of natalizumab therapy. The treatment or condition label for this specimen denotes: on natalizumab therapy at sampling. Five MS patients treated with natalizumab who did not develop PML were sampled longitudinally as controls. Every listed patient had received interferon beta before, and every PML patient was female. Blood samples for T1 were taken at 6 months of natalizumab therapy, and blood samples for T2 were taken at 12 months of natalizumab therapy. Ficoll-Hypaque density gradient centrifugation was used to isolate peripheral blood mononuclear cells. Concerning this clone: The target of this receptor is not known. Base qualities are not at hand, and no much larger clone is one base apart.

Using the immunoSEQ two-step multiplex PCR at survey-level depth, TRB CDR3 regions were amplified from genomic DNA. Synthetic inline TR CDR3 controls covering all V-J pairings were spiked into each PCR so that template counts could be estimated and amplification bias removed. Reads went through processing to reduce amplification and sequencing bias, and quantification was done against synthetic TR CDR3 analogs. Concerning the study's data processing: Raw data were processed in ImmunoSEQ Analyzer, removing out-of-frame sequences and CDR3s with stop codons, and genes were named by IMGT nomenclature. Normalized Shannon entropy, defined as 1 minus Pielou's evenness, served as the summary measure of repertoire diversity. Two TRB sequences were counted as identical only if the two sequences had the same V gene, J gene and CDR3. Public PML clonotypes were defined as CDR3s shared by two or more PML-onset samples but absent from earlier samples, from controls, and from public databases. Positional CDR3 amino acid composition was analyzed in Skylign with the observed count method. TCRdb mirrors the immuneACCESS table, restricted to in-frame sequences. Some clones are absent from its copies; in checked studies, under half trace to an unresolved V gene, and the reason for the others is unknown. V and J calls and clone size come straight from that table; D and trimming were deduced from the DNA. For this sample there are about 25,000 clones; about 91% appear just once. Approximately 2.4% of the sample is held by the ten biggest clonotypes.

This specimen consisted of PBMCs, obtained from a patient treated with natalizumab. This receptor was obtained from a man aged 30 to 45 with multiple sclerosis.

Here the CDR3 is given as CASRGQIYEQYV. The DNA reads as follows: TGTGCCAGCAGAGGACAGATCTACGAGCAGTACGTC. The chain links TRBV6-4 with TRBJ2-7; a tentative D match to TRBD1 spans 6 bases. The V end loses 6 bases and the J end loses 3 bases, and a stretch of 9 bases separates them. The germline V gene encodes CDR1 MRHNA and CDR2 SNTAGT. Including the terminal cysteine and valine, the CDR3 comprises 12 residues. CDR3 DNA is the only sequence kept; it has 36 bases, read in frame from the first base.